The TCR beta chain under discussion was sequenced for a study of blood T cell repertoires in COVID-19. In the study overall: Acute-phase and convalescent COVID-19 samples originated in the United States, Italy and Spain. In each case, the material was cDNA or gDNA derived from T cells, B-cell-depleted T cells, or PBMCs.

The germline gives CDR1 KGHSH, CDR2 LQKENI. V gave up 0 bases and J gave up 7 bases, with 12 bases separating them. This CDR3 region has 14 residues. Study processing details: Estimation of nucleated cell counts relied on the amplification of reference gene primers. The data were produced by immunoSEQ multiplex PCR, yet TCRdb's version contains in-frame clones alone and is incomplete. V, J and clone size are taken as reported in that table, and D and trimming were inferred from the DNA itself. The table includes about 56,000 clones, more than 80% detected once. Sequencing input: peripheral blood. The chain combines TRBV18 with TRBJ1-2; maybe TRBD1 (5 bases). The source of this sequence is a human donor in a cohort sampled during active COVID-19. The CDR3 is CASSPPGDGGGYTF. DNA for the CDR3: TGTGCCAGCTCACCACCGGGGGACGGGGGTGGCTACACCTTC.